The text below deals with one T cell receptor beta chain. This receptor's antigen is unknown. Per-nucleotide qualities are absent, and no much larger clonotype sits a single base away. This entry is derived from a study of blood T cell repertoires in COVID-19 (dated by TCRdb to 2018 to 2020). Regarding the complete study: Collaborator samples came from the United States, Italy and Spain and covered acute and convalescent phases of COVID-19. Samples came from the ongoing ImmuneRACE study (first 160 participants) plus 1,254 subjects from 6 global collaborators. The prospective study material was composed of cDNA or gDNA derived from T cells, B-cell-depleted T cells, or PBMCs. A freely available public database, intended as a resource for researchers studying the immune response to SARS-CoV-2, is where the repertoires were released. Sample metadata almost always included a de-identified subject ID, COVID-19 status, age in years and sex. Where HLA class I and class II types were available, the types were taken from metadata supplied by the sample provider, not from assay-based typing. The dataset comprised deeply sampled blood TCRbeta repertoires from subjects exposed to, actively infected with, or recovered from COVID-19. The investigation overall reported the following: The amount of clinical and demographic metadata varied by source and participant and was provided uncurated.

Enrolling through a virtual design, the prospective study's participants ranged in age from roughly 18 to 95 years and lived across roughly 24 United States geographic areas. To assign participants to cohorts, the prospective study relied on clinical history that participants themselves reported in a screening survey and a study questionnaire. Recovered participants in ImmuneRACE Cohort 3 were defined by two consecutive negative NP/OP PCR tests, clearance by a healthcare professional, or resolution of symptoms. Each participant in the prospective study had whole blood, serum and a nasopharyngeal or oropharyngeal swab collected by mobile phlebotomists. Prospective study participants could optionally give additional blood draws and questionnaires over an approximately two-month period. Prospective study blood samples were shipped either frozen or at room temperature before DNA extraction. Based on the germline V gene, the CDR1 and CDR2 sequences are MGHRA and YSYEKL. The junction shows trimming of 3 bases on V and 5 bases on J, plus 8 bases between the germline ends. The CDR3 runs 13 residues from the cysteine to the phenylalanine. The DNA shown is the 39-base CDR3, in frame from base 1.

TCRbeta CDR3 regions were amplified from genomic DNA using the immunoSEQ Assay, a bias-controlled multiplex PCR. As for the authors' bioinformatics: Within the assay, amplification of reference gene primers was used to estimate how many nucleated cells each sample contained. To quantify the absolute abundance of each unique TCRbeta CDR3 rearrangement, sequence reads were collapsed and filtered. For each sample, productive Simpson clonality was calculated by taking the square root of Simpson's diversity index across productive rearrangements. In TCRdb, the immuneACCESS table is reduced to in-frame sequences with V and J assigned. These tables do not hold every clone; where another copy was compared, an unresolved V gene accounts for under half, and the others remain unexplained. The D gene and trimming were derived from the DNA, and the V and J assignments and clone size from that table. The sample table holds 250,000 to 350,000 clones, of which about nine tenths were seen once. Jointly, the top ten make up more than 8.5% of the sample.

Sequenced: PBMCs or T cells enriched from blood (not recorded which). Here the chain combines TRBV4-1 and TRBJ2-1; a confident D gene designation cannot be given. The sequence was obtained from a woman in her late teens or twenties who had recovered from COVID-19. The CDR3 has the sequence CASSHRTNNEQFF. The base sequence is TGCGCCAGCAGCCACCGAACTAACAATGAGCAGTTCTTC.